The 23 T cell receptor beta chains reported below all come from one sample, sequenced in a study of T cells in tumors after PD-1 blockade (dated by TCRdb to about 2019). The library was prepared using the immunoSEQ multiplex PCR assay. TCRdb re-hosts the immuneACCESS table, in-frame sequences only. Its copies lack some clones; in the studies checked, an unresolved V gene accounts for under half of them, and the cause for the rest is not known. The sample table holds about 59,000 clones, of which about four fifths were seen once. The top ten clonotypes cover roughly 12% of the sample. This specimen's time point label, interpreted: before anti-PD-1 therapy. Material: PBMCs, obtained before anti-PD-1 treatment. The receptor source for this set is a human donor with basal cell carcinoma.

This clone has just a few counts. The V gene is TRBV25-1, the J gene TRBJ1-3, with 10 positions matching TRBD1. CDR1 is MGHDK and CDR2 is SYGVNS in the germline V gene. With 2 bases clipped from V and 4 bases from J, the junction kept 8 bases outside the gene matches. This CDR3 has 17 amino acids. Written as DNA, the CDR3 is TGTGCCAGCAGTGAAGGAGGACAGGGGGTGAGCGGAAACACCATATATTTT. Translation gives CASSEGGQGVSGNTIYF.

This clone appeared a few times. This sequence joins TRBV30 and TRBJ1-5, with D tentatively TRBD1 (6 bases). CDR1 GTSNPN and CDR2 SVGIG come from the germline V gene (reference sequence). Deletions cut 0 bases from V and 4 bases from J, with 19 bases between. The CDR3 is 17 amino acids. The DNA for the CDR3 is TGTGCCTGGAGTGTACGTGGGGGCGGACGTAGTAATCAGCCCCAGCATTTT. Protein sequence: CAWSVRGGGRSNQPQHF.

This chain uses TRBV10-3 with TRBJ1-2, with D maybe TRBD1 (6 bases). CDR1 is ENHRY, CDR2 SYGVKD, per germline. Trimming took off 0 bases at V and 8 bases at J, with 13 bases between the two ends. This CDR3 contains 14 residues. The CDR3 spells CAISESDSGQGYTF. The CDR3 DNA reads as TGTGCCATCAGTGAGTCGGACAGTGGTCAGGGCTACACCTTC.

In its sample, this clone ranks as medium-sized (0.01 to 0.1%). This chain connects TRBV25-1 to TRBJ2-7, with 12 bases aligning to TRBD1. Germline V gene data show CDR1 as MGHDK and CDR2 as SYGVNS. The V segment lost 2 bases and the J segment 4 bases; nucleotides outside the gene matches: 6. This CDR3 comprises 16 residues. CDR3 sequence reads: CASSEGGTGGHYEQYF. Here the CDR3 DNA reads TGTGCCAGCAGTGAAGGAGGGACAGGGGGCCATTACGAGCAGTACTTC.

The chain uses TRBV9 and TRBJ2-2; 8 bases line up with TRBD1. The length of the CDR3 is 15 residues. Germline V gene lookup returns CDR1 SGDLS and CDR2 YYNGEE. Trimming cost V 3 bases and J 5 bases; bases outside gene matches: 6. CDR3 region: CASSEMDRATGELFF. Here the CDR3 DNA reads TGTGCCAGCAGCGAGATGGACAGGGCAACCGGGGAGCTGTTTTTT.

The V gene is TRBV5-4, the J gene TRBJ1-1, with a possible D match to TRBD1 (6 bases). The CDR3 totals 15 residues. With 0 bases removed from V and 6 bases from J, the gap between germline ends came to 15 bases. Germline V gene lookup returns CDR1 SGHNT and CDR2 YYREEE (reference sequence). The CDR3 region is CASSLVGTIGAEAFF. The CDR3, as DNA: TGTGCCAGCAGCTTGGTCGGGACAATTGGGGCTGAAGCTTTCTTT.

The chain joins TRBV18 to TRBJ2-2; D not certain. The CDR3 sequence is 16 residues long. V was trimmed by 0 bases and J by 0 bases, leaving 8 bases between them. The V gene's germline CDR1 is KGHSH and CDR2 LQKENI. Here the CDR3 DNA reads TGTGCCAGCTCACCACCGACGCACACGAACACCGGGGAGCTGTTTTTT. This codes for CASSPPTHTNTGELFF.

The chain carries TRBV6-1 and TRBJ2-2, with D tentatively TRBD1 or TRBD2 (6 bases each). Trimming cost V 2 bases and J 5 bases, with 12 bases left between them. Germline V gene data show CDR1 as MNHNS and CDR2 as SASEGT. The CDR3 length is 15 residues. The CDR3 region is CASSETGAGTGELFF. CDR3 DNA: TGTGCCAGCAGTGAAACGGGGGCAGGGACCGGGGAGCTGTTTTTT.

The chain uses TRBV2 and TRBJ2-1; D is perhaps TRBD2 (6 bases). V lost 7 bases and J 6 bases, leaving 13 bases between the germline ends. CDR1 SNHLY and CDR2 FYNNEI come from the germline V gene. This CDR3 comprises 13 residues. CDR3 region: CASTRTKGNEQFF. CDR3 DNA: TGTGCCAGCACTCGGACTAAAGGCAATGAGCAGTTCTTC.

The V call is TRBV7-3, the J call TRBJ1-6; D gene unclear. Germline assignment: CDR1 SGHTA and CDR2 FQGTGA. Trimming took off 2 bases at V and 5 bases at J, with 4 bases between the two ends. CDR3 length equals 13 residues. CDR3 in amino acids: CASSLFDNSPLHF. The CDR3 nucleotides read TGTGCCAGCAGCTTATTCGATAATTCACCCCTCCACTTT. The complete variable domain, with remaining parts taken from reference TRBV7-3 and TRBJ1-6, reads GAGVSQTPSNKVTEKGKYVELRCDPISGHTALYWYRQSLGQGPEFLIYFQGTGAADDSGLPNDRFFAVRPEGSVSTLKIQRTERGDSAVYLCASSLFDNSPLHFGNGTRLTVT.

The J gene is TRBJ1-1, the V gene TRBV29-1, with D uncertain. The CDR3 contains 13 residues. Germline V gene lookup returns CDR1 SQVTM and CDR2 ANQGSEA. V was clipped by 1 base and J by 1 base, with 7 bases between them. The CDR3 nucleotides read TGCAGCGTTGAAGGCCCTAAGAACACTGAAGCTTTCTTT. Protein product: CSVEGPKNTEAFF.

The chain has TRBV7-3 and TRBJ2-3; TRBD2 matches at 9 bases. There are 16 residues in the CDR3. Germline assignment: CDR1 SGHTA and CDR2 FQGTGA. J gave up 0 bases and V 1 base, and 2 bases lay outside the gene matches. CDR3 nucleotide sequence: TGTGCCAGCAGCTTAATAGCGGGGGTTAGCACAGATACGCAGTATTTT. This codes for CASSLIAGVSTDTQYF.

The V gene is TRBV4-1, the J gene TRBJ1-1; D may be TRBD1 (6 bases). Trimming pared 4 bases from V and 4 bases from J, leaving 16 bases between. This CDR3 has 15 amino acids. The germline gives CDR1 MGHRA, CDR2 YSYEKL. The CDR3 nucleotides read TGCGCCAGCAGCCGGACTGGAGGGGGAAGCACTGAAGCTTTCTTT. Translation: CASSRTGGGSTEAFF.

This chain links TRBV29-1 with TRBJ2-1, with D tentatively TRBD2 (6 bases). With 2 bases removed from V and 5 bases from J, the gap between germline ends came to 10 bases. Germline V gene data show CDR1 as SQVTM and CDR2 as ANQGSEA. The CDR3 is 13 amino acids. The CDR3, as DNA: TGCAGCGTTGAACGGGACTGGGACAATGAGCAGTTCTTC. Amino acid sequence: CSVERDWDNEQFF.

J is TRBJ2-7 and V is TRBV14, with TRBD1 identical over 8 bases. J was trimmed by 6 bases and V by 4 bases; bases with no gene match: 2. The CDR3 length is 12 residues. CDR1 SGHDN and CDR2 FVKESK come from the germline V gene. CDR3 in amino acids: CASSPTGVEQYF. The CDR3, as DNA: TGTGCCAGCAGCCCGACAGGGGTCGAGCAGTACTTC.

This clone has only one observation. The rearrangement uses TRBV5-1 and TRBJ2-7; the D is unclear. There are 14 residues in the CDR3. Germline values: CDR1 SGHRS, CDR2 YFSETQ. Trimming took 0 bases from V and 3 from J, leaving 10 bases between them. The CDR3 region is CASSLGASFYEQYF. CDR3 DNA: TGCGCCAGCAGCTTGGGGGCCAGCTTCTACGAGCAGTACTTC. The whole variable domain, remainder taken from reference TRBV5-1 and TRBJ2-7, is KAGVTQTPRYLIKTRGQQVTLSCSPISGHRSVSWYQQTPGQGLQFLFEYFSETQRNKGNFPGRFSGRQFSNSRSEMNVSTLELGDSALYLCASSLGASFYEQYFGPGTRLTVT.

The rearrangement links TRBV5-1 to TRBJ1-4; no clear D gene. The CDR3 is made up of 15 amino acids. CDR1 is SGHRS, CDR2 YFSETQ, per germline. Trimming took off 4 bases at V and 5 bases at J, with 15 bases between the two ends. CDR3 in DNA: TGCGCCAGCAGCCCCGGGTTTGCCCAGAATGAAAAACTGTTTTTT. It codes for CASSPGFAQNEKLFF. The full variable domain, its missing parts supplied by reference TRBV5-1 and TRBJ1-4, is KAGVTQTPRYLIKTRGQQVTLSCSPISGHRSVSWYQQTPGQGLQFLFEYFSETQRNKGNFPGRFSGRQFSNSRSEMNVSTLELGDSALYLCASSPGFAQNEKLFFGSGTQLSVL.

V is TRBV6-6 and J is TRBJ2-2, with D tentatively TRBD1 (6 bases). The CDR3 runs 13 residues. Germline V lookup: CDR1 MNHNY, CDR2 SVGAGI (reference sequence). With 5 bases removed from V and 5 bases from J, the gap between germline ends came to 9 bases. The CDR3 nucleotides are TGTGCCAGCAGTGTACAGGGAACCGGGGAGCTGTTTTTT. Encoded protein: CASSVQGTGELFF.

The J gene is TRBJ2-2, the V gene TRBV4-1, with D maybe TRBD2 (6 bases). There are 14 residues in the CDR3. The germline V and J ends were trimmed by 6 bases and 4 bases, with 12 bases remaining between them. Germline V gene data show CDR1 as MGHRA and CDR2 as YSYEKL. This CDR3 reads CASSRAGGTGELFF. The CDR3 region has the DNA TGCGCCAGCAGTCGAGCCGGGGGCACCGGGGAGCTGTTTTTT.

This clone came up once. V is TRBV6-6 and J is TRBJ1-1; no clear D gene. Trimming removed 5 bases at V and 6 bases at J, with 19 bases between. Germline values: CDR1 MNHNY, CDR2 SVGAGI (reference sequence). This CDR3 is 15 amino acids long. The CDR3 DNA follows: TGTGCCAGCAGTCAACTTCACGTTAATAGGGCTGAAGCTTTCTTT. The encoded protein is CASSQLHVNRAEAFF.

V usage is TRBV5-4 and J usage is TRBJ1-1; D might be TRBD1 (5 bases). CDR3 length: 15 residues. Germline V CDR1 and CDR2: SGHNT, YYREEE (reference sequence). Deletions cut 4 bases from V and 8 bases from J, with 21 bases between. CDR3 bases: TGTGCCAGCAGCCCGTCAGGGACCTTGAGGTACGAAGCTTTCTTT. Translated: CASSPSGTLRYEAFF. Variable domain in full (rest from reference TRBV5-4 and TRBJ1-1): ETGVTQSPTHLIKTRGQQVTLRCSSQSGHNTVSWYQQALGQGPQFIFQYYREEENGRGNFPPRFSGLQFPNYSSELNVNALELDDSALYLCASSPSGTLRYEAFFGQGTRLTVV.

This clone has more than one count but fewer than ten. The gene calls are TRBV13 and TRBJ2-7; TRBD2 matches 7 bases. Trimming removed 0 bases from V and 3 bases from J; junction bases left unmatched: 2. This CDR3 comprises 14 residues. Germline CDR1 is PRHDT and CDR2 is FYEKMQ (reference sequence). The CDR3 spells CASSLGGLSYEQYF. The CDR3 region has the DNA TGTGCCAGCAGCTTAGGGGGACTAAGCTACGAGCAGTACTTC.

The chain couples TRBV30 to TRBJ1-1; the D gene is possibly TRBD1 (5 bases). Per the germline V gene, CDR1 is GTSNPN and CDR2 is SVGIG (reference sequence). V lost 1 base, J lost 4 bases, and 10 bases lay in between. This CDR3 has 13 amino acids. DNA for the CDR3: TGTGCCTGGAGTGGTAGGGGCGGCACTGAAGCTTTCTTT. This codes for CAWSGRGGTEAFF.